Listed below are T cell receptor beta chains from one sample, sequenced in a study of T cell changes during pregnancy in multiple sclerosis. Libraries were prepared by immunoSEQ multiplex PCR; TCRdb keeps only in-frame clonotypes and omits some of them. Of 15,000 to 20,000 clones in the sample, approximately 90% are singletons; the top ten hold 7.5%. The source was CD8+ T cells from peripheral blood mononuclear cells, collected in the second trimester of pregnancy. These receptors were obtained from a female donor in good health, enrolled as a control in a pregnancy study. The CDR3 runs from the conserved cysteine through the conserved F or W. The D gene is left open where the match is weak. Where a row states a size, it is once, few, many or the class of an expanded clone; other rows omit it.

d_gene	abundance	v_gene	j_gene	CDR3aa	CDR3nt
TRBD2	.	TRBV6-6	TRBJ2-3	CASSYDLAATDTQYF	TGTGCCAGCAGTTACGACCTAGCGGCAACAGATACGCAGTATTTT
.	.	TRBV7-6	TRBJ1-1	CASSLAGGGGTEAFF	TGTGCCAGCAGCTTAGCCGGGGGAGGGGGCACTGAAGCTTTCTTT
TRBD1	medium-sized	TRBV4-2	TRBJ1-5	CASSQDLGQGVQPQHF	TGTGCCAGCAGCCAAGACCTCGGACAGGGGGTTCAGCCCCAGCATTTT
TRBD1	.	TRBV4-1	TRBJ2-1	CASSQYGQGKDNEQFF	TGCGCCAGCAGCCAATACGGACAGGGAAAGGACAATGAGCAGTTCTTC
TRBD1	.	TRBV7-9	TRBJ1-1	CASSISRTGLVEAFF	TGTGCCAGCAGCATTAGTAGGACAGGGTTGGTTGAAGCTTTCTTT
.	.	TRBV2	TRBJ2-7	CASKQGNYEQYF	TGTGCCAGCAAGCAGGGAAACTACGAGCAGTACTTC
.	few	TRBV19	TRBJ2-3	CASSIVPADTQYF	TGTGCCAGTAGTATAGTTCCCGCAGATACGCAGTATTTT
.	.	TRBV6-5	TRBJ2-5	CASSYEPRSETQYF	TGTGCCAGCAGTTACGAACCGCGGAGTGAGACCCAGTACTTC
TRBD2	.	TRBV18	TRBJ2-1	CASSPPSLAAYNEQFF	TGTGCCAGCTCACCACCAAGCCTAGCGGCCTACAATGAGCAGTTCTTC
.	.	TRBV19	TRBJ1-5	CASSIDSGVNQPQHF	TGTGCCAGTAGTATAGATTCGGGTGTTAATCAGCCCCAGCATTTT
TRBD1	.	TRBV19	TRBJ2-2	CASSSPDRETGELFF	TGTGCCAGTAGTTCCCCGGACAGGGAAACCGGGGAGCTGTTTTTT
.	.	TRBV6-5	TRBJ1-1	CASSYSATLNTEAFF	TGTGCCAGCAGTTACTCGGCGACACTGAACACTGAAGCTTTCTTT
.	.	TRBV29-1	TRBJ1-1	CSVEIGDLNTEAFF	TGCAGCGTTGAAATAGGGGATCTGAACACTGAAGCTTTCTTT
TRBD1	.	TRBV7-2	TRBJ1-2	CASSGGQPQTPNYGYTF	TGTGCCAGCAGTGGGGGACAGCCCCAAACGCCTAACTATGGCTACACCTTC
.	.	TRBV11-2	TRBJ1-4	CASSHRATNEKLFF	TGTGCCAGCAGCCACCGGGCAACTAATGAAAAACTGTTTTTT
.	.	TRBV27	TRBJ2-1	CASSLVRGHGNEQFF	TGTGCCAGCAGTTTAGTCAGAGGGCACGGGAATGAGCAGTTCTTC
.	.	TRBV21-1	TRBJ2-2	CASSKALCGTGGYTGELFF	TGTGCCAGCAGCAAAGCGCTTTGCGGGACAGGGGGATATACCGGGGAGCTGTTTTTT
.	.	TRBV13	TRBJ1-5	CASSLEGAQPQHF	TGTGCCAGCAGCTTAGAAGGGGCTCAGCCCCAGCATTTT
.	.	TRBV10-3	TRBJ2-7	CAIRGPTYEQYF	TGTGCCATCAGGGGGCCCACCTACGAGCAGTACTTC
.	.	TRBV5-4	TRBJ2-1	CASSFHGGPNEQFF	TGTGCCAGCAGCTTTCACGGGGGACCCAATGAGCAGTTCTTC
.	few	TRBV5-4	TRBJ2-2	CASSLVADHTGELFF	TGTGCCAGCAGCTTGGTAGCAGATCACACCGGGGAGCTGTTTTTT
TRBD1	once	TRBV7-8	TRBJ1-2	CASSLLQGDHGYTF	TGTGCCAGCAGCTTACTACAGGGGGATCATGGCTACACCTTC